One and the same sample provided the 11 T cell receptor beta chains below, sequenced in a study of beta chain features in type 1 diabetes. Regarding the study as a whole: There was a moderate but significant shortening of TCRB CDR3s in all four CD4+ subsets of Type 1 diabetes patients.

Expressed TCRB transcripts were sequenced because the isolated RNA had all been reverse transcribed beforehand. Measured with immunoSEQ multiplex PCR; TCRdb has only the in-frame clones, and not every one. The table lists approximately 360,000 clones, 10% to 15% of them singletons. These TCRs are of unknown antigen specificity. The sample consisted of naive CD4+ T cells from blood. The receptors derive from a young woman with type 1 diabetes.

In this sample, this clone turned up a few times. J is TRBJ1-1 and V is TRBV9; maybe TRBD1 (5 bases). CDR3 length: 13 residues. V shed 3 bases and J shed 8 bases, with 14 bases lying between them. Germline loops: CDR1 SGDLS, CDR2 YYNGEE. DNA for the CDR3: TGTGCCAGCAGCGCCCAGGGTCGGGCAGAAGCTTTCTTT. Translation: CASSAQGRAEAFF.

In nucleotides, the CDR3 is TGTGCCAGCAGCCCTAGGACAGGGGGCTACGAGCAGTACTTC. Its protein product is CASSPRTGGYEQYF. The rearrangement joins TRBV5-4 to TRBJ2-7; TRBD1 agrees at 10 bases. The V gene end was trimmed by 4 bases and the J gene end by 3 bases; junction bases not matched to a gene: 4. This CDR3 has 14 amino acids. Germline-derived CDR1 and CDR2 are SGHNT and YYREEE (reference sequence). Full variable domain (outside the CDR3, taken from reference TRBV5-4 and TRBJ2-7): ETGVTQSPTHLIKTRGQQVTLRCSSQSGHNTVSWYQQALGQGPQFIFQYYREEENGRGNFPPRFSGLQFPNYSSELNVNALELDDSALYLCASSPRTGGYEQYFGPGTRLTVT.

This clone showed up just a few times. The CDR3: CASSPDGIYGYTF. DNA for the CDR3: TGTGCCAGTAGTCCGGACGGGATCTATGGCTACACCTTC. The rearrangement links TRBV19 to TRBJ1-2; the D is unclear. The V end was cut by 5 bases, the J end by 4 bases, with 11 bases between. The germline gives CDR1 LNHDA, CDR2 SQIVND (reference sequence). The CDR3 is made up of 13 amino acids.

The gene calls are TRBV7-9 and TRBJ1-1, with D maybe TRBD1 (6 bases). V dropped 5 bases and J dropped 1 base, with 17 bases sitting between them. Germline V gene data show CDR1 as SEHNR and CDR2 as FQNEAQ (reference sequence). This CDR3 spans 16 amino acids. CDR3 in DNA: TGTGCCAGCAGCCCACGGGACGGGACACCGAACACTGAAGCTTTCTTT. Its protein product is CASSPRDGTPNTEAFF. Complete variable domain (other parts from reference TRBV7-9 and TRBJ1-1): DTGVSQNPRHKITKRGQNVTFRCDPISEHNRLYWYRQTLGQGPEFLTYFQNEAQLEKSRLLSDRFSAERPKGSFSTLEIQRTEQGDSAMYLCASSPRDGTPNTEAFFGQGTRLTVV.

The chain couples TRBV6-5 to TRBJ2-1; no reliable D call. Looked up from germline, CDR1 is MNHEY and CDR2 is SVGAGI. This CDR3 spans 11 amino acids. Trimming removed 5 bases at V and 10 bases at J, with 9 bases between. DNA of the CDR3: TGTGCCAGCAGTGACGGGTGGGAGCAGTTCTTC. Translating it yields CASSDGWEQFF.

The CDR3 loop reads CASRRTGTYEQYF. Here the CDR3 DNA reads TGTGCCAGCAGGAGGACAGGGACGTACGAGCAGTACTTC. V and J are TRBV27 and TRBJ2-7; 8 bases are shared with TRBD1. This CDR3 has 13 amino acids. CDR1 MNHEY and CDR2 SMNVEV come from the germline V gene (reference sequence). The junction had 5 bases not matched to a gene; V was cut back by 6 bases and J by 4 bases.

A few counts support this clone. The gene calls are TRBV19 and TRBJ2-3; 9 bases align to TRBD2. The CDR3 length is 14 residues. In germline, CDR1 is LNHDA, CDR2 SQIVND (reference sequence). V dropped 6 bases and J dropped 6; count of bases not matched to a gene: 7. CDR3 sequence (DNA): TGTGCCAGTAGCATACTAGCGGGCATTGATACGCAGTATTTT. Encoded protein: CASSILAGIDTQYF.

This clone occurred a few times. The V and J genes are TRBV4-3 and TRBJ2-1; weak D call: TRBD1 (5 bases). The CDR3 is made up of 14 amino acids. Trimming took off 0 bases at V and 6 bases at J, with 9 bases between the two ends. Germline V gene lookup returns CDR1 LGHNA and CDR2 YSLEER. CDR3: CASSQEAGSNEQFF. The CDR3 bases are TGCGCCAGCAGCCAAGAGGCAGGGTCCAATGAGCAGTTCTTC.

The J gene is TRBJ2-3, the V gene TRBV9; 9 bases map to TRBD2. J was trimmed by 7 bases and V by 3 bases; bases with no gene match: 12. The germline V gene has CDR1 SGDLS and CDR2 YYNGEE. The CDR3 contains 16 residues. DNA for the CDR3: TGTGCCAGCAGCGCTGATAGCGGGGGCCGGGCTAATACGCAGTATTTT. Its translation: CASSADSGGRANTQYF.

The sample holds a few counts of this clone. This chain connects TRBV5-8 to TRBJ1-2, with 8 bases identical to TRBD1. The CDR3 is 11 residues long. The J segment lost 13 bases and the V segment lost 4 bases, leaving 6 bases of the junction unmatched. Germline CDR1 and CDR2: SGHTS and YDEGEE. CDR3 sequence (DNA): TGTGCCAGCAGCCAACAGGGGGTACTCACCTTC. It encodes CASSQQGVLTF.

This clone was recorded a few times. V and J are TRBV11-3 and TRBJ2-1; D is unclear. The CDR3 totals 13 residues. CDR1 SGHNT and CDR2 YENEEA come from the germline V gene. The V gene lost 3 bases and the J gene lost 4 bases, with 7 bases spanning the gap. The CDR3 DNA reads TGTGCCAGCAGCTTTTCCCAGTACAATGAGCAGTTCTTC. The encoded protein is CASSFSQYNEQFF. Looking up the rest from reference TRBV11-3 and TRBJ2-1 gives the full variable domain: EAGVVQSPRYKIIEKKQPVAFWCNPISGHNTLYWYLQNLGQGPELLIRYENEEAVDDSQLPKDRFSAERLKGVDSTLKIQPAELGDSAVYLCASSFSQYNEQFFGPGTRLTVL.